The rows below give T cell receptor beta chains drawn from one sample of a study of siplizumab effects on memory and regulatory T cells. Method: immunoSEQ multiplex PCR; TCRdb's copy keeps in-frame clones and lacks some. The sample contains some 97,000 clones, 80% to 95% of which appear only once. Sequences were obtained from CD4+ T cells sorted from blood. The receptors originated from a human donor in good health. Both conserved end residues are part of each CDR3. The D gene is left open where the match is weak. Expanded clones get a size class; other rows say once, few or many, or leave the size out.

14	TRBD2	NA	TRBV2	TRBJ2-3	TGTGCCAGCAGTTGGACTAGCGGAGCAGATACGCAGTATTTT	CASSWTSGADTQYF
16	NA	NA	TRBV6-5	TRBJ1-2	TGTGCCAGCAGTTCGGGGGACGCAGGGACCTCCATTGGCTACACCTTC	CASSSGDAGTSIGYTF
14	NA	NA	TRBV7-3	TRBJ2-1	TGTGCCAGCAGCTCGCCTACGTTGAGAAATGAGCAGTTCTTC	CASSSPTLRNEQFF
14	NA	NA	TRBV7-3	TRBJ2-7	TGTGCCAGCAGCCCCAAATTCGGCTCCTACGAGCAGTACTTC	CASSPKFGSYEQYF
13	NA	NA	TRBV6-4	TRBJ1-1	TGTGCCAGCAGTGAGTCAGTGAACACTGAAGCTTTCTTT	CASSESVNTEAFF
17	TRBD1	NA	TRBV5-6	TRBJ2-1	TGTGCCAGCAGCTTGGTGGATAGGACAGGGGGAAGCAATGAGCAGTTCTTC	CASSLVDRTGGSNEQFF
13	NA	NA	TRBV7-9	TRBJ2-7	TGTGCCAGCAGCTCACGGGCCTTCTACGAGCAGTACTTC	CASSSRAFYEQYF
11	NA	NA	TRBV6-5	TRBJ2-7	TGTGCCAGCAGTTACTCGGCCGAGCAGTACTTC	CASSYSAEQYF
14	NA	NA	TRBV28	TRBJ2-2	TGTGCCAGCAGTTTCGTACCATTCACCGGGGAGCTGTTTTTT	CASSFVPFTGELFF
13	NA	NA	TRBV19	TRBJ1-2	TGTGCCAGTAGTTTTAGGGGGAACTATGGCTACACCTTC	CASSFRGNYGYTF
17	TRBD1	NA	TRBV11-3	TRBJ1-5	TGTGCCAGCAGCTCTTGGACAGGGCTTCTTAGCAATCAGCCCCAGCATTTT	CASSSWTGLLSNQPQHF
18	TRBD2	NA	TRBV2	TRBJ2-3	TGTGCCAGCAGGGCCCCCCCTTGGCGGGGGGACAGCACAGATACGCAGTATTTT	CASRAPPWRGDSTDTQYF
17	NA	once	TRBV4-3	TRBJ1-3	TGCGCCAGCAGCCAAGACACGGGGGGATTCTCTGGAAACACCATATATTTT	CASSQDTGGFSGNTIYF
15	NA	NA	TRBV10-3	TRBJ1-2	TGTGCCATCAGTGAGAGCGGTTTGACTAACTATGGCTACACCTTC	CAISESGLTNYGYTF
14	NA	NA	TRBV18	TRBJ1-2	TGTGCCAGCTCACTGGGAGGGCCGTACTATGGCTACACCTTC	CASSLGGPYYGYTF
15	NA	NA	TRBV19	TRBJ1-5	TGTGCCAGTAGAGAGCAAGGGTATAGCAATCAGCCCCAGCATTTT	CASREQGYSNQPQHF
14	NA	NA	TRBV9	TRBJ2-3	TGTGCCAGCAGCGTAGCTACGGGTCGCGATACGCAGTATTTT	CASSVATGRDTQYF
14	NA	NA	TRBV7-9	TRBJ1-1	TGTGCCAGCAGCTTAGATGGGCCAAACACTGAAGCTTTCTTT	CASSLDGPNTEAFF
11	NA	NA	TRBV5-6	TRBJ1-2	TGTGCCAGCAGCTTCGGGATTAGCTACACCTTC	CASSFGISYTF
14	TRBD1	NA	TRBV25-1	TRBJ2-1	TGTGCCAGCAGTGTGGGACAGAACTACAATGAGCAGTTCTTC	CASSVGQNYNEQFF
14	NA	NA	TRBV7-2	TRBJ1-5	TGTGCCAGCAGCTTCTCAGGGGGCAATCAGCCCCAGCATTTT	CASSFSGGNQPQHF
18	TRBD1	NA	TRBV19	TRBJ1-2	TGTGCCAGTAGTACCGCCGGGACAGGGGGGTTGGATAACTATGGCTACACCTTC	CASSTAGTGGLDNYGYTF
13	NA	NA	TRBV2	TRBJ2-7	TGTGCCAGCAGTGAAGCTCCACCCTCCGAGCAGTACTTC	CASSEAPPSEQYF
15	TRBD2	NA	TRBV10-3	TRBJ2-5	TGTGCCATCACTCCTAGCGGGGGGCATCAAGAGACCCAGTACTTC	CAITPSGGHQETQYF
15	NA	NA	TRBV29-1	TRBJ2-6	TGCAGCGTAACTCCCGCAGGCTCTGGGGCCAACGTCCTGACTTTC	CSVTPAGSGANVLTF
14	TRBD1	few	TRBV27	TRBJ1-6	TGTGCCAGCAGTCTTTGGGCAGGGGGCTCACCCCTCCACTTT	CASSLWAGGSPLHF
16	TRBD1	NA	TRBV18	TRBJ2-3	TGTGCCAGCTCAATAGGACAGGGGGGCACGTCAGATACGCAGTATTTT	CASSIGQGGTSDTQYF
16	NA	NA	TRBV4-1	TRBJ1-5	TGCGCCAGCAGCCAAGCTTGGGGATTTAGCAATCAGCCCCAGCATTTT	CASSQAWGFSNQPQHF
14	NA	NA	TRBV5-1	TRBJ1-4	TGCGCCAGCAGCGTTAGGGGGGGTCGAGAAAAACTGTTTTTT	CASSVRGGREKLFF
17	TRBD2	NA	TRBV5-1	TRBJ2-3	TGCGCCAGCAGCCCCCTAGCGGGGGGCGGGGTAGGTGATACGCAGTATTTT	CASSPLAGGGVGDTQYF
13	NA	NA	TRBV10-1	TRBJ1-1	TGCGCCAGCAGTGAAGGTTACAACACTGAAGCTTTCTTT	CASSEGYNTEAFF
15	TRBD1	NA	TRBV6-4	TRBJ1-1	TGTGCCAGCAGTGAACAGGGACAGGGTGGATATGAAGCTTTCTTT	CASSEQGQGGYEAFF
15	NA	NA	TRBV5-8	TRBJ2-1	TGTGCCAGCAGCTTCACACAGGGGGGGTACAATGAGCAGTTCTTC	CASSFTQGGYNEQFF